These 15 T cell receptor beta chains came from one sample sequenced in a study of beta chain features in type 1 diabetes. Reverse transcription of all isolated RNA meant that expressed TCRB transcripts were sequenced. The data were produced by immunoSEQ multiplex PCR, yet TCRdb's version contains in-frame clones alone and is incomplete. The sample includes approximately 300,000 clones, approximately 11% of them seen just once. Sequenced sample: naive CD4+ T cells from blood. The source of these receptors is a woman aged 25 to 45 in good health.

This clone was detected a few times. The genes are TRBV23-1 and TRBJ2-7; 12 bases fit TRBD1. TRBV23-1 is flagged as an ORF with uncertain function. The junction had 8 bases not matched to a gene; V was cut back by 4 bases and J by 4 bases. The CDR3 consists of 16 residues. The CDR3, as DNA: TGCGCCAGCAGTCCCTCCGGGACAGGGGGCCGATACGAGCAGTACTTC. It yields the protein CASSPSGTGGRYEQYF.

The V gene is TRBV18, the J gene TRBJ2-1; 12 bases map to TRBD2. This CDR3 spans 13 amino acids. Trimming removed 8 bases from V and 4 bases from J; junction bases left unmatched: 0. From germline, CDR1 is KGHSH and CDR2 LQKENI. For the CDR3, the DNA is TGTGCCAGCGGACTAGCGGGATACAATGAGCAGTTCTTC. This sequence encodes CASGLAGYNEQFF.

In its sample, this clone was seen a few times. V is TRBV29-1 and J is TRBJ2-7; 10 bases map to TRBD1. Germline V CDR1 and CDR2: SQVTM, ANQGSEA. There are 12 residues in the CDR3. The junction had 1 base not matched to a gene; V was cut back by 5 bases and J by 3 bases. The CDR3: CSVWTGGYEQYF. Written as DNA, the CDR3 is TGCAGCGTTTGGACAGGGGGCTACGAGCAGTACTTC.

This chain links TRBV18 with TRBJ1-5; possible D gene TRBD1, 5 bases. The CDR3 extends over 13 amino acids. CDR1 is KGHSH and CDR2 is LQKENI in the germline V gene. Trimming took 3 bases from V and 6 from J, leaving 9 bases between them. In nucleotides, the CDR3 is TGTGCCAGCTCACCGGGGGGGGGTCAGCCCCAGCATTTT. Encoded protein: CASSPGGGQPQHF. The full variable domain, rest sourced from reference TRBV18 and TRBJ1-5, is NAGVMQNPRHLVRRRGQEARLRCSPMKGHSHVYWYRQLPEEGLKFMVYLQKENIIDESGMPKERFSAEFPKEGPSILRIQQVVRGDSAAYFCASSPGGGQPQHFGDGTRLSIL.

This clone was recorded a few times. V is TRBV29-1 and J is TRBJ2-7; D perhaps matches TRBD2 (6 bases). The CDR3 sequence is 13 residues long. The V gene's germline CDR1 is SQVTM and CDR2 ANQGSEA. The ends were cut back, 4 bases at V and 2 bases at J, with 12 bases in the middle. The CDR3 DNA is TGCAGCGTTGGGCGGGCGGGAACCTACGAGCAGTACTTC. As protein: CSVGRAGTYEQYF.

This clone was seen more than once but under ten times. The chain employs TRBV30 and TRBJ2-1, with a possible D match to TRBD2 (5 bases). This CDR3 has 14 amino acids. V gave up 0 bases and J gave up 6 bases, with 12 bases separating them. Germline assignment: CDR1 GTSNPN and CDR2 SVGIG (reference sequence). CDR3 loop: CAWSVQLVSNEQFF. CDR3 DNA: TGTGCCTGGAGTGTACAACTAGTTAGCAATGAGCAGTTCTTC.

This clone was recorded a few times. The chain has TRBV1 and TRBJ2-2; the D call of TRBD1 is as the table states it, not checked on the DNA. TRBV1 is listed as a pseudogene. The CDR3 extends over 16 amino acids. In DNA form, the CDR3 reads TGCACCAGCAGCCAAGATCCGAGACACTCCACCGGGGAGCTGTTTTTT. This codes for CTSSQDPRHSTGELFF.

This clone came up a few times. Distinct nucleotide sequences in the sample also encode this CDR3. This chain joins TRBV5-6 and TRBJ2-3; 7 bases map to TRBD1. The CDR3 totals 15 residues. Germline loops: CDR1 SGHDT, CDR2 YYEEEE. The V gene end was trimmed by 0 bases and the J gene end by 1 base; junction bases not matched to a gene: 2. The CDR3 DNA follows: TGTGCCAGCAGCTTGGGGACAGGAGGCACAGATACGCAGTATTTT. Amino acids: CASSLGTGGTDTQYF.

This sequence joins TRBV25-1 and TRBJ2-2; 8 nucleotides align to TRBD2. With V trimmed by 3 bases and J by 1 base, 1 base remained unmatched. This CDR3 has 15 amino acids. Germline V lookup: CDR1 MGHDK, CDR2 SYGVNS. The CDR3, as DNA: TGTGCCAGCAGTGAGAGCGGGAGGAACACCGGGGAGCTGTTTTTT. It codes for CASSESGRNTGELFF.

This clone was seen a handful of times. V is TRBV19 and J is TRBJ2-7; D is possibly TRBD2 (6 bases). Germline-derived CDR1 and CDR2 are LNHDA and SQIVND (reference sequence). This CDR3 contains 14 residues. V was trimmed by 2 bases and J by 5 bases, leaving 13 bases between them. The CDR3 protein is CASSIRGKENEQYF. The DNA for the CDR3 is TGTGCCAGTAGTATACGCGGGAAGGAGAACGAGCAGTACTTC.

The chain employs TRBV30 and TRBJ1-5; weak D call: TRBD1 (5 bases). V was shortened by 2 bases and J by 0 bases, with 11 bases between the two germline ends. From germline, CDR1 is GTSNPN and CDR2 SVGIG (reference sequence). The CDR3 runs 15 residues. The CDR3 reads CAWSRRQYSNQPQHF. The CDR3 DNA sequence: TGTGCCTGGAGTAGAAGACAGTATAGCAATCAGCCCCAGCATTTT.

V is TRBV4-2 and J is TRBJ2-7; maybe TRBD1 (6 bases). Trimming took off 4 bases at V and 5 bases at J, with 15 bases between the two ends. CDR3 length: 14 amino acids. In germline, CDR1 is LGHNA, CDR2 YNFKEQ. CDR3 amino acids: CASSPIRDTHEQYF. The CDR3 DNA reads TGTGCCAGCAGCCCTATCCGGGACACCCACGAGCAGTACTTC.

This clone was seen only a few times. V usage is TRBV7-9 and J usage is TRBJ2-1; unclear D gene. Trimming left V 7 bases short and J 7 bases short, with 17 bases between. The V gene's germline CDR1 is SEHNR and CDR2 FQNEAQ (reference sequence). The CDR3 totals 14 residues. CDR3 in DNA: TGTGCCAGCATTCGAGACCAGACATTAAATGAGCAGTTCTTC. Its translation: CASIRDQTLNEQFF.

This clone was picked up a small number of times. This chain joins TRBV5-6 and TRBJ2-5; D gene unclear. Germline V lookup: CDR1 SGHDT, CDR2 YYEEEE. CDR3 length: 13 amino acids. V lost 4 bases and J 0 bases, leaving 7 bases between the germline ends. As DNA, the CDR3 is TGTGCCAGCAGCCACTTCGACCAAGAGACCCAGTACTTC. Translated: CASSHFDQETQYF. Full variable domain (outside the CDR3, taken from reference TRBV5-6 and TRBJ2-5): DAGVTQSPTHLIKTRGQQVTLRCSPKSGHDTVSWYQQALGQGPQFIFQYYEEEERQRGNFPDRFSGHQFPNYSSELNVNALLLGDSALYLCASSHFDQETQYFGPGTRLLVL.

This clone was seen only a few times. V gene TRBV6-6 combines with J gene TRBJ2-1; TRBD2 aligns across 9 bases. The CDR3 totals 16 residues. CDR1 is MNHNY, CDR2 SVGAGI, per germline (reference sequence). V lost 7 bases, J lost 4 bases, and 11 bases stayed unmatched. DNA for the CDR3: TGTGCCAGCATTAAATCGGGACTAGCTAGGTACAATGAGCAGTTCTTC. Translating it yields CASIKSGLARYNEQFF.